The 21 T cell receptor beta chains given below trace back to one sample, sequenced in a study of cytomegalovirus exposure and HLA in healthy donors. This PCR relied on a set of 60 Vbeta primers and 13 Jbeta primers. Produced via immunoSEQ multiplex PCR; TCRdb's table is partial and in-frame only. This sample contains over 100,000 clones. The sample consisted of PBMCs. These receptors originate from a man aged 35-49 years in good health and CMV-seropositive.

V and J are TRBV11-3 and TRBJ1-1; D remains ambiguous. Germline-derived CDR1 and CDR2 are SGHNT and YENEEA. V lost 3 bases, J lost 6 bases, and 11 bases lay in between. CDR3 size: 13 residues. The CDR3 is CASSFSNGAEAFF. CDR3 DNA: TGTGCCAGCAGCTTTTCGAACGGTGCTGAAGCTTTCTTT.

The chain combines TRBV7-3 with TRBJ2-2, with 11 bases fitting TRBD2. This CDR3 comprises 15 residues. Germline CDR1 is SGHTA and CDR2 is FQGTGA. Unmatched junction bases numbered 6, after V lost 7 bases and J lost 5 bases. Here the CDR3 DNA reads TGTGCCAGCACCCTAGCGGGAGGAAATACCGGGGAGCTGTTTTTT. Protein sequence: CASTLAGGNTGELFF.

V and J are TRBV11-3 and TRBJ2-3, with 7 bases that match TRBD2. Germline trimming cut 5 bases from V and 0 bases from J; bases unmatched to any gene: 5. Germline CDR1 reads SGHNT; CDR2 reads YENEEA. There are 15 residues in the CDR3. DNA of the CDR3: TGTGCCAGCAGCCCTGGACTAGACAGCACAGATACGCAGTATTTT. As protein: CASSPGLDSTDTQYF.

The chain is built from TRBV9 and TRBJ2-1; TRBD2 aligns across 8 bases. The CDR3 spans 15 residues. Germline V CDR1 and CDR2: SGDLS, YYNGEE. With V trimmed by 4 bases and J by 6 bases, 9 bases remained unmatched. CDR3 in DNA: TGTGCCAGCAGCTTCTCCGGGACTAGAGGCAATGAGCAGTTCTTC. Its translation: CASSFSGTRGNEQFF.

Regarding this clone: Relative to the germline gene, one junction end is altered; a read error may explain this. This chain uses TRBV7-9 with TRBJ2-7, with 9 bases lining up with TRBD2. Germline values: CDR1 SEHNR, CDR2 FQNEAQ (reference sequence). This CDR3 region has 16 residues. The DNA of the CDR3 is TGTGCCGGCAGCTTGGTAGCGGGAGTTCTTGTCTACGAGCAGTACTTC. Encoded protein: CAGSLVAGVLVYEQYF.

CDR3 sequence: CASSSVLAGGGYEQYF. In DNA form, the CDR3 reads TGCGCCAGCAGCTCTGTACTAGCGGGAGGCGGCTACGAGCAGTACTTC. J is TRBJ2-7 and V is TRBV5-1; 12 bases line up with TRBD2. Germline CDR1 is SGHRS and CDR2 is YFSETQ. This CDR3 spans 16 amino acids. V was pared by 3 bases and J by 3 bases, with 7 bases of the junction left unmatched. Combining the CDR3 with reference TRBV5-1 and TRBJ2-7 gives the whole variable domain KAGVTQTPRYLIKTRGQQVTLSCSPISGHRSVSWYQQTPGQGLQFLFEYFSETQRNKGNFPGRFSGRQFSNSRSEMNVSTLELGDSALYLCASSSVLAGGGYEQYFGPGTRLTVT.

The V gene is TRBV6-6, the J gene TRBJ1-1; 7 bases match TRBD1. CDR1 is MNHNY and CDR2 is SVGAGI in the germline V gene (reference sequence). Trimming cost V 2 bases and J 5 bases; bases outside gene matches: 11. The CDR3 is made up of 16 amino acids. The CDR3 spells CASSYPPGGIRTEAFF. The CDR3 region has the DNA TGTGCCAGCAGTTACCCGCCAGGGGGGATCCGAACTGAAGCTTTCTTT.

V and J are TRBV5-1 and TRBJ2-1; TRBD1 matches 9 bases. V dropped 4 bases and J dropped 8; count of bases not matched to a gene: 4. Germline CDR1 reads SGHRS; CDR2 reads YFSETQ. The CDR3 consists of 13 residues. Written as DNA, the CDR3 is TGCGCCAGCAGCGAGGACAGGGGTGATGAGCAGTTCTTC. It is translated as CASSEDRGDEQFF.

In the case of this clone: In the same sample, other DNA sequences code for this CDR3. This chain connects TRBV5-1 to TRBJ2-5; D is ambiguous. The CDR3 extends over 14 amino acids. V lost 0 bases and J lost 1, with 7 bases in between. Germline CDR1 is SGHRS and CDR2 is YFSETQ. The CDR3 bases are TGCGCCAGCAGCTTGGACATTCTCCAAGAGACCCAGTACTTC. This translates into CASSLDILQETQYF.

The J gene is TRBJ1-5, the V gene TRBV7-8; D not resolved. The V gene's germline CDR1 is SGHVS and CDR2 FQNEAQ. Trimming shortened V by 5 bases and J by 7 bases, and 12 bases separated the two germline ends. The CDR3 is 13 amino acids. The CDR3 DNA is TGTGCCAGCAGCGGCCAAGAGGGCCAGCCCCAGCATTTT. It yields the protein CASSGQEGQPQHF.

The chain has TRBV2 and TRBJ2-1, with D maybe TRBD2 (6 bases). Germline-derived CDR1 and CDR2 are SNHLY and FYNNEI. Deletions cut 6 bases from V and 5 bases from J, with 17 bases between. The CDR3 length is 15 residues. CDR3 region: CASRGGDLWDNEQFF. CDR3 DNA: TGTGCCAGCAGGGGGGGAGACCTCTGGGACAATGAGCAGTTCTTC.

The chain has TRBV29-1 and TRBJ2-2; D uncertain. Germline assignment: CDR1 SQVTM and CDR2 ANQGSEA. CDR3 length: 11 amino acids. Trimming pared 5 bases from V and 5 bases from J, leaving 6 bases between. In DNA, the CDR3 is TGCAGCGTTTCGAGGACCGGGGAGCTGTTTTTT. Its translation is CSVSRTGELFF.

The chain couples TRBV29-1 to TRBJ2-7, with D possibly being TRBD1 (6 bases). From germline, CDR1 is SQVTM and CDR2 ANQGSEA. This CDR3 spans 12 amino acids. V lost 7 bases and J lost 2, with 12 bases in between. The CDR3 DNA reads as TGCAGCGGCTTACAGGGCCCCTACGAGCAGTACTTC. Its protein is CSGLQGPYEQYF.

The J gene is TRBJ1-5, the V gene TRBV6-5; 11 bases line up with TRBD1. CDR1 and CDR2 from the germline V gene are MNHEY and SVGAGI. V was pared by 4 bases and J by 10 bases, with 12 bases of the junction left unmatched. The CDR3 consists of 16 residues. CDR3 sequence reads: CASSFFRTGGSGPQHF. The CDR3 bases are TGTGCCAGCAGTTTTTTTAGGACAGGGGGCAGCGGCCCCCAGCATTTT.

The chain links TRBV10-3 to TRBJ2-1; 7 bases line up with TRBD2. V shed 2 bases and J 3 bases; nucleotides not matched to a gene: 7. CDR1 is ENHRY and CDR2 is SYGVKD in the germline V gene. The CDR3 contains 16 residues. The CDR3 DNA sequence: TGTGCCATCAGTGAGACGGCGGGAGTCCTCTACAATGAGCAGTTCTTC. Protein sequence: CAISETAGVLYNEQFF.

The rearrangement joins TRBV30 to TRBJ2-2; TRBD1 aligns across 7 bases. After removal of 2 bases from V and 6 bases from J, the junction contained 6 bases not matched to a gene. Germline CDR1 reads GTSNPN; CDR2 reads SVGIG (reference sequence). CDR3 size: 14 residues. The CDR3 loop reads CAWSSLGQPGELFF. Written as DNA, the CDR3 is TGTGCCTGGAGTTCCTTGGGACAGCCCGGGGAGCTGTTTTTT.

This chain links TRBV10-3 with TRBJ2-7; 13 nucleotides line up with TRBD2. CDR1 ENHRY and CDR2 SYGVKD come from the germline V gene. CDR3 length: 15 amino acids. V lost 4 bases to trimming and J lost 5 bases; unmatched junction nucleotides: 5. The CDR3 sequence is CAISGGLAGVDEQYF. Written as DNA, the CDR3 is TGTGCCATCAGTGGCGGACTAGCGGGAGTAGACGAGCAGTACTTC.

The chain combines TRBV19 with TRBJ2-7; 11 nucleotides agree with TRBD2. The CDR3 covers 15 residues. The junction had 2 bases not matched to a gene; V was cut back by 1 base and J by 3 bases. CDR1 LNHDA and CDR2 SQIVND come from the germline V gene (reference sequence). DNA for the CDR3: TGTGCCAGTAGTATAGCTACTAGCGGGAGCTACGAGCAGTACTTC. This gives the protein CASSIATSGSYEQYF.

The rearrangement joins TRBV10-1 to TRBJ2-3, with 13 bases fitting TRBD2. Per the germline V gene, CDR1 is WNHNN and CDR2 is SYGVQD (reference sequence). The CDR3 totals 18 residues. Unmatched junction bases numbered 10, after V lost 5 bases and J lost 2 bases. The CDR3 spells CASSQTRTSGSDTDTQYF. DNA of the CDR3: TGCGCCAGCAGTCAGACCCGGACTAGCGGGAGTGACACAGATACGCAGTATTTT.

This rearrangement joins TRBV7-9 to TRBJ1-3; TRBD1 matches at 8 bases. CDR1 SEHNR and CDR2 FQNEAQ come from the germline V gene (reference sequence). CDR3 length: 13 amino acids. V trimming: 7 bases; J trimming: 4 bases; junction bases outside the gene matches: 3. The CDR3 loop is CASNGDRGNTIYF. CDR3 DNA sequence: TGTGCCAGCAACGGGGACAGGGGAAACACCATATATTTT.

This chain links TRBV5-1 with TRBJ2-3, with TRBD1 as a possible D gene (5 bases). From germline, CDR1 is SGHRS and CDR2 YFSETQ. Trimming cost V 4 bases and J 1 base, with 16 bases left between them. This CDR3 spans 16 amino acids. CDR3 region: CASSHLRTRGTDTQYF. The CDR3 region has the DNA TGCGCCAGCAGCCACCTCCGGACCAGGGGCACAGATACGCAGTATTTT.